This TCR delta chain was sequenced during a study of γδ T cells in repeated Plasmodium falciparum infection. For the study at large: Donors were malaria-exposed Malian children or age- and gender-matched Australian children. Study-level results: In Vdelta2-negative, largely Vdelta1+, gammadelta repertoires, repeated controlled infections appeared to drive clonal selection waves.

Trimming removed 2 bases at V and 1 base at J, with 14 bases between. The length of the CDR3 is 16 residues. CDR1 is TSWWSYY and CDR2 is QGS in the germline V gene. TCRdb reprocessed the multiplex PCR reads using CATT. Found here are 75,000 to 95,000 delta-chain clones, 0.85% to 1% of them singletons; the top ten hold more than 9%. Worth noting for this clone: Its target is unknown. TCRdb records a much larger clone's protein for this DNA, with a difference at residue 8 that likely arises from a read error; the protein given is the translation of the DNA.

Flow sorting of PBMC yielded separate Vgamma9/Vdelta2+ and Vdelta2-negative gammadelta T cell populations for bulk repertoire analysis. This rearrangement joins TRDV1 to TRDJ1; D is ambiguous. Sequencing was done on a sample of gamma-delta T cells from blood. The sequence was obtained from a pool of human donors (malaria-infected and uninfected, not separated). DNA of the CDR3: TGTGCTCTTGGGGAAGTACCCGTCTATACCACCGATAAACTCATCTTT. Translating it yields CALGEVPVYTTDKLIF.